A single sample is the source of the 26 T cell receptor beta chains below, sequenced in a study of human versus mouse CDR3 diversity and MHC coevolution. Sequencing used immunoSEQ multiplex PCR; TCRdb keeps in-frame clones, though not all of them. Of about 77,000 clones in the sample, about 90% were seen once. Sequencing was performed on naive CD4+ T cells from blood. Subset in this sample: CD45RO-negative CD62L-positive naive CD4 T cells. The receptors come from a person aged 30-69 years in good health.

The rearrangement links TRBV5-1 to TRBJ1-2; D possibly corresponds to TRBD1 (5 bases). V dropped 0 bases and J dropped 5 bases, with 11 bases sitting between them. The CDR3 runs 14 residues. The germline V gene has CDR1 SGHRS and CDR2 YFSETQ. This CDR3 reads CASSLESGKYGYTF. CDR3 sequence (DNA): TGCGCCAGCAGCTTGGAGTCAGGGAAATATGGCTACACCTTC. The full variable domain, its missing parts supplied by reference TRBV5-1 and TRBJ1-2, is KAGVTQTPRYLIKTRGQQVTLSCSPISGHRSVSWYQQTPGQGLQFLFEYFSETQRNKGNFPGRFSGRQFSNSRSEMNVSTLELGDSALYLCASSLESGKYGYTFGSGTRLTVV.

The V call is TRBV7-2, the J call TRBJ1-6, with 9 bases that match TRBD1. Germline CDR1 and CDR2: SGHTA and FQGNSA. The CDR3 has 13 residues. J lost 10 bases, V lost 7 bases, and 5 bases had no gene match. The chain's CDR3 is CASNPTGGSPLHF. CDR3 DNA sequence: TGTGCCAGCAATCCGACAGGGGGGTCACCCCTCCACTTT.

The genes are TRBV6-1 and TRBJ2-7; 12 bases fit TRBD1. V lost 4 bases and J lost 5; bases outside the gene matches: 9. The CDR3 has 16 residues. From germline, CDR1 is MNHNS and CDR2 SASEGT. The CDR3 is CASSVLRDRGLDEQYF. As DNA, the CDR3 is TGTGCCAGCAGTGTCCTACGGGACAGGGGGCTTGACGAGCAGTACTTC.

This chain links TRBV5-1 with TRBJ2-5, with 16 bases that match TRBD2. The CDR3 sequence is 17 residues long. J lost 5 bases, V lost 2 bases, and 6 bases had no gene match. Germline V CDR1 and CDR2: SGHRS, YFSETQ. CDR3 amino acids: CASSFGTSGGAGETQYF. The CDR3 DNA is TGCGCCAGCAGCTTTGGGACTAGCGGGGGGGCCGGGGAGACCCAGTACTTC.

The genes are TRBV27 and TRBJ2-3; D is perhaps TRBD2 (5 bases). The CDR3 is 13 amino acids. V was clipped by 0 bases and J by 4 bases, with 5 bases between them. From germline, CDR1 is MNHEY and CDR2 SMNVEV (reference sequence). The CDR3 coding sequence is TGTGCCAGCAGTTTATCGAGGGCAGATACGCAGTATTTT. Protein: CASSLSRADTQYF.

In nucleotides, the CDR3 is TGTGCCAGCAGCAGTGTCCCGGGACAGGGGGCTTTCTTT. This encodes CASSSVPGQGAFF. The rearrangement links TRBV5-8 to TRBJ1-1; 10 nucleotides line up with TRBD1. The germline V gene encodes CDR1 SGHTS and CDR2 YDEGEE. V lost 4 bases to trimming and J lost 11 bases; unmatched junction nucleotides: 8. The CDR3 contains 13 residues. Variable domain in full (rest from reference TRBV5-8 and TRBJ1-1): EAGVTQSPTHLIKTRGQQATLRCSPISGHTSVYWYQQALGLGLQFLLWYDEGEERNRGNFPPRFSGRQFPNYSSELNVNALELEDSALYLCASSSVPGQGAFFGQGTRLTVV.

This clone appeared a single time. The chain couples TRBV5-1 to TRBJ2-3; 9 nucleotides align to TRBD1. The CDR3 runs to 15 residues. Unmatched junction bases numbered 8, after V lost 4 bases and J lost 5 bases. Germline V gene sequence: CDR1 SGHRS, CDR2 YFSETQ. The CDR3: CASSRTGEVGDTQYF. DNA of the CDR3: TGCGCCAGCAGCCGGACAGGGGAGGTGGGAGATACGCAGTATTTT.

V usage is TRBV5-1 and J usage is TRBJ1-4; no clear D gene. Deletions cut 0 bases from V and 5 bases from J, with 8 bases between. The CDR3 covers 14 residues. Germline CDR1 is SGHRS and CDR2 is YFSETQ. The DNA of the CDR3 is TGCGCCAGCAGCTTGGAAAGAGCGAATGAAAAACTGTTTTTT. Translated: CASSLERANEKLFF.

The V gene is TRBV29-1, the J gene TRBJ1-1; no definite D call. From germline, CDR1 is SQVTM and CDR2 ANQGSEA. Between the trimmed V and J ends, which lost 4 bases and 7 bases, there was a span of 7 bases. This CDR3 region has 10 residues. The CDR3 nucleotides read TGCAGCGTTGCTCAGATTGAAGCTTTCTTT. Its translation: CSVAQIEAFF.

J is TRBJ2-1 and V is TRBV4-2; the match to TRBD2 covers 16 bases. The V segment lost 4 bases and the J segment 0 bases; nucleotides outside the gene matches: 12. The CDR3 runs to 21 residues. Germline CDR1 LGHNA, CDR2 YNFKEQ. CDR3: CASSPPPGTSGRASSYNEQFF. CDR3 coding DNA: TGTGCCAGCAGCCCCCCTCCCGGGACTAGCGGGAGGGCAAGCTCCTACAATGAGCAGTTCTTC.

This clone was found a few times. This chain joins TRBV28 and TRBJ2-2, with no clear D. The CDR3 is made up of 12 amino acids. In germline, CDR1 is MDHEN, CDR2 SYDVKM. Deletions cut 8 bases from V and 3 bases from J, with 7 bases between. CDR3 bases: TGTGCCAGCCGGAGATACACCGGGGAGCTGTTTTTT. Protein sequence: CASRRYTGELFF. Drawing the rest from reference TRBV28 and TRBJ2-2, the complete variable domain is DVKVTQSSRYLVKRTGEKVFLECVQDMDHENMFWYRQDPGLGLRLIYFSYDVKMKEKGDIPEGYSVSREKKERFSLILESASTNQTSMYLCASRRYTGELFFGEGSRLTVL.

This chain links TRBV6-1 with TRBJ1-1, with D possibly being TRBD1 (5 bases). The CDR3 is 15 residues long. V was cut by 0 bases and J by 5 bases, with 13 bases left in between. The germline V gene has CDR1 MNHNS and CDR2 SASEGT. The CDR3 region has the DNA TGTGCCAGCAGTGAAGCGGTTGTAGGGGTTACTGAAGCTTTCTTT. This gives the protein CASSEAVVGVTEAFF.

The V gene is TRBV11-2, the J gene TRBJ2-3; the match to TRBD2 covers 7 bases. V lost 1 base and J lost 7; bases outside the gene matches: 11. This CDR3 contains 16 residues. The germline CDR1 and CDR2 sequences are SGHAT and FQNNGV. CDR3 DNA: TGTGCCAGCAGCTTAGTGCTGGGGGGGGAGGTAAATACGCAGTATTTT. Its translation is CASSLVLGGEVNTQYF.

The chain joins TRBV29-1 to TRBJ1-5; D possibly corresponds to TRBD1 (5 bases). This CDR3 spans 13 amino acids. Between the trimmed V and J ends, which lost 7 bases and 4 bases, there was a span of 14 bases. Germline CDR1 and CDR2: SQVTM and ANQGSEA. In DNA form, the CDR3 reads TGCAGCGCCGCGGAAGACAGAAATCAGCCCCAGCATTTT. Its protein is CSAAEDRNQPQHF.

This chain uses TRBV6-1 with TRBJ2-1, with 12 bases identical to TRBD1. The CDR3 runs 15 residues. Unmatched junction bases numbered 9, after V lost 7 bases and J lost 8 bases. From germline, CDR1 is MNHNS and CDR2 SASEGT. The CDR3 bases are TGTGCCAGCATTACCGGGACAGGGGGCAGGTATGAGCAGTTCTTC. Its translation: CASITGTGGRYEQFF.

The rearrangement links TRBV4-2 to TRBJ2-7; 8 bases agree with TRBD2. The CDR3 spans 15 residues. CDR1 is LGHNA, CDR2 YNFKEQ, per germline. Unmatched junction bases numbered 8, after V lost 4 bases and J lost 3 bases. The chain's CDR3 is CASSRQGREGYEQYF. CDR3 sequence (DNA): TGTGCCAGCAGCCGCCAAGGCCGGGAGGGCTACGAGCAGTACTTC.

The chain couples TRBV5-1 to TRBJ2-1; 9 bases match TRBD2. Germline CDR1 is SGHRS and CDR2 is YFSETQ. The CDR3 covers 13 residues. Unmatched junction bases numbered 5, after V lost 4 bases and J lost 9 bases. The DNA of the CDR3 is TGCGCCAGCAGCCTAGCGGGACGCAGTGAGCAGTTCTTC. Encoded protein: CASSLAGRSEQFF.

This rearrangement joins TRBV6-1 to TRBJ2-3; 10 bases are shared with TRBD2. This CDR3 is 14 amino acids long. Germline V gene data show CDR1 as MNHNS and CDR2 as SASEGT. J gave up 5 bases and V 5 bases, and 4 bases lay outside the gene matches. The CDR3 reads CASSSGGAVDTQYF. The CDR3 DNA reads as TGTGCCAGCAGTAGCGGGGGGGCCGTAGATACGCAGTATTTT.

The chain employs TRBV29-1 and TRBJ1-1; D might be TRBD1 (6 bases). Germline loops: CDR1 SQVTM, CDR2 ANQGSEA. The CDR3 extends over 14 amino acids. Trimming took off 4 bases at V and 1 base at J, with 13 bases between the two ends. In nucleotides, the CDR3 is TGCAGCGTTGTTACGGGGGGCCCGAACACTGAAGCTTTCTTT. Protein: CSVVTGGPNTEAFF.

The chain combines TRBV5-1 with TRBJ2-1, with 12 bases lining up with TRBD2. Germline CDR1 is SGHRS and CDR2 is YFSETQ. Trimming at V came to 0 bases and at J to 9 bases, leaving 10 bases not matched to a gene. This CDR3 contains 17 residues. CDR3 nucleotide sequence: TGCGCCAGCAGCTTGGATCCTAGCGGGGGGGCCGGACGTGAGCAGTTCTTC. Its protein is CASSLDPSGGAGREQFF.

The chain recombines TRBV10-3 with TRBJ1-6, with 8 bases that match TRBD1. CDR1 and CDR2 (germline): ENHRY, SYGVKD. The ends lost 6 bases at V and 9 bases at J; junction bases unmatched: 7. The CDR3 covers 14 residues. The CDR3 DNA reads as TGTGCCATCAGAGACAGGGGAGACGGTTCACCCCTCCACTTT. It encodes CAIRDRGDGSPLHF.

This clone is a singleton in its sample. The V call is TRBV5-6, the J call TRBJ2-5; D unresolved. The CDR3 sequence is 11 residues long. Trimming took 2 bases from V and 11 from J, leaving 10 bases between them. Germline V gives CDR1 SGHDT, CDR2 YYEEEE. CDR3 nucleotide sequence: TGTGCCAGCAGCTTTTACGAAGAGCAGTACTTC. Translation gives CASSFYEEQYF.

The CDR3 reads CASSPQGEKNTEAFF. For the CDR3, the DNA is TGTGCCAGCAGTCCACAGGGAGAGAAGAACACTGAAGCTTTCTTT. V usage is TRBV5-4 and J usage is TRBJ1-1; the D gene is possibly TRBD1 (6 bases). V was clipped by 5 bases and J by 1 base, with 15 bases between them. The CDR3 sequence is 15 residues long. CDR1 SGHNT and CDR2 YYREEE come from the germline V gene (reference sequence).

The gene calls are TRBV5-4 and TRBJ2-3; 9 bases match TRBD2. CDR3 length: 17 amino acids. Germline V CDR1 and CDR2: SGHNT, YYREEE (reference sequence). With V trimmed by 2 bases and J by 6 bases, 13 bases remained unmatched. In DNA form, the CDR3 reads TGTGCCAGCAGCTTACCGGGACTAGCTCAAAAAGGGGATACGCAGTATTTT. Protein product: CASSLPGLAQKGDTQYF.

This chain connects TRBV7-9 to TRBJ2-1, with TRBD1 matching 7 bases. Germline trimming cut 8 bases from V and 7 bases from J; bases unmatched to any gene: 14. The CDR3 consists of 15 residues. Per germline, CDR1 SEHNR and CDR2 FQNEAQ (reference sequence). CDR3 DNA sequence: TGTGCCAGCGAATTAGCCCCGACAGGGCGGAATGAGCAGTTCTTC. This translates into CASELAPTGRNEQFF.

This clone was seen just once. The V gene is TRBV6-5, the J gene TRBJ2-5; 11 bases are a match to TRBD2. The germline V gene has CDR1 MNHEY and CDR2 SVGAGI. The CDR3 has 16 amino acids. V dropped 2 bases and J dropped 4; count of bases not matched to a gene: 6. The CDR3 DNA reads TGTGCCAGCAGTTACCGGTTAGCGGGGGGGATAGAGACCCAGTACTTC. It yields the protein CASSYRLAGGIETQYF.